The clone carrying this T cell receptor (beta chain) turned up a few times. The CDR3 is made up of 17 amino acids. The germline CDR1 and CDR2 sequences are DFQATT and SNEGSKA (reference sequence). V was clipped by 5 bases and J by 0 bases; unmatched bases: 12. Amplification of TCR beta CDR3 regions used RNA transcripts. The library came from an HTBI-primed first-round RT-PCR and a second-round multiplex PCR. TCRdb redid the calling of the multiplex PCR reads with MiXCR, one entry per CDR3 protein. The table records about 230,000 distinct CDR3 sequences, around 45% of them present only once. The sample originates from a study of Graves' ophthalmopathy and Graves' hyperthyroidism.

This rearrangement joins TRBV20-1 to TRBJ1-5; 8 positions match TRBD1. The source is an adult man with Graves' ophthalmopathy. The sequenced sample consisted of peripheral blood. This CDR3 reads CSAGGQGGSYSNQPQHF. In nucleotides, the CDR3 is TGCAGTGCTGGCGGACAGGGAGGGTCGTATAGCAATCAGCCCCAGCATTTT.